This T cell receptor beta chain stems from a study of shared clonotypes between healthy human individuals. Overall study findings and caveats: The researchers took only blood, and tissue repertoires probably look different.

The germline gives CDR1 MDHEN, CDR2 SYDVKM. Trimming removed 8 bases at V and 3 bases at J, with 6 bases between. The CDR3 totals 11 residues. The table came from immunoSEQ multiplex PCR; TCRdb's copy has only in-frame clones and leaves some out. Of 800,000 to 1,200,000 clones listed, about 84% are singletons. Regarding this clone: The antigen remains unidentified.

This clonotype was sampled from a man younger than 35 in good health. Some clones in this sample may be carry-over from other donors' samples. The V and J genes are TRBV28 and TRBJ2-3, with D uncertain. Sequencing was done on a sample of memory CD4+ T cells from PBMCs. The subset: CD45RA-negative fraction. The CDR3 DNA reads TGTGCCAGCTCAAAGACAGATACGCAGTATTTT. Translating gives CASSKTDTQYF.